This TCR beta chain was obtained from a study of T cells in Graves' hyperthyroidism and ophthalmopathy. Study-level information: Peripheral blood draws took place at initial diagnosis, ahead of any treatment.

Overall study results and limits: Separation of ophthalmopathy from stable hyperthyroidism was achieved by a 13 V-J model.

The CDR3 regions of TCR beta were amplified from RNA transcripts. The TCR CDR3 was amplified in a first-round RT-PCR using the HTBI primer set. TCRdb re-derived calls from the multiplex PCR reads in MiXCR, one entry per CDR3 protein. The table shows 600,000 to 700,000 distinct CDR3 sequences, with roughly 14% occurring only once. The V gene's germline CDR1 is DFQATT and CDR2 SNEGSKA (reference sequence). V lost 3 bases and J 2 bases, leaving 11 bases between the germline ends. The CDR3 covers 13 residues. Inclusion characteristics of ophthalmopathy patients comprised a Clinical Activity Score of at least 3, a NOSPECS grade of at least 4, and duration under 3 months. Patients were excluded because of uncontrolled infection, other autoimmune disease, pregnancy or lactation. This clonotype was seen ten or more times. Its target is unknown.

The rearrangement links TRBV20-1 to TRBJ2-7, with a weak D call TRBD1 (7 bases). Source material: blood. This TCR was sampled from a woman aged 40-49 years with Graves' ophthalmopathy. The CDR3 region has the DNA TGCAGTGCTAGGGGCGGGACAGCCTACGAGCAGTACTTC. This sequence encodes CSARGGTAYEQYF.